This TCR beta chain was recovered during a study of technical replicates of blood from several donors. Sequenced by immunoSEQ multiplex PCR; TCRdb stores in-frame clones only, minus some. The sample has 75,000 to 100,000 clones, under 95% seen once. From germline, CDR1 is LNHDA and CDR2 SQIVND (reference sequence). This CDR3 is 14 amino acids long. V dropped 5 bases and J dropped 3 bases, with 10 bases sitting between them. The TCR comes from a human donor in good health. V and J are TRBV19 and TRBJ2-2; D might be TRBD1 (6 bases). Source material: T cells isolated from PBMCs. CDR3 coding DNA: TGTGCCAGTAGTGGGGACATTCACACCGGGGAGCTGTTTTTT. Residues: CASSGDIHTGELFF.